Listed below are T cell receptor beta chains from one sample, sequenced in a study of blood T cell repertoires in COVID-19. Assay used: immunoSEQ multiplex PCR; TCRdb lists only in-frame clones, some missing. The data hold around 76,000 clones, with about 89% observed a single time. Sequencing was done on a sample of peripheral blood. The receptors shown here come from a man in his 60s with acute or convalescent COVID-19. CDR3s include the opening cysteine and the closing phenylalanine or tryptophan. D genes are given only for firm matches. Size tells how often a clone was seen (once, few, many) or the class of an expanded clone, and some rows leave it out.

d_gene	j_gene	v_gene	abundance	CDR3aa	CDR3nt
.	TRBJ2-7	TRBV19	.	CASSEDSSYEQYF	TGTGCCAGTAGTGAGGACAGCTCCTACGAGCAGTACTTC
.	TRBJ2-7	TRBV7-3	.	CASSLSAGPYEQYF	TGTGCCAGCAGCTTATCTGCAGGGCCCTACGAGCAGTACTTC
TRBD1	TRBJ2-3	TRBV5-4	.	CASSQDRGSTDTQYF	TGTGCCAGCAGCCAAGACAGGGGGAGCACAGATACGCAGTATTTT
TRBD2	TRBJ2-2	TRBV7-2	few	CASSFSSGTGELFF	TGTGCCAGCAGCTTTTCTAGCGGGACCGGGGAGCTGTTTTTT
TRBD2	TRBJ2-2	TRBV9	.	CASSVIAGGPDTGELFF	TGTGCCAGCAGCGTCATCGCGGGGGGGCCGGACACCGGGGAGCTGTTTTTT
TRBD1	TRBJ1-4	TRBV5-8	.	CASSVTGARSEKLFF	TGTGCCAGCAGCGTGACAGGGGCGCGAAGCGAAAAACTGTTTTTT
.	TRBJ2-5	TRBV28	.	CASSLLAGWETQYF	TGTGCCAGCAGTTTATTGGCAGGTTGGGAGACCCAGTACTTC
.	TRBJ1-3	TRBV4-1	.	CASSQASSGNTIYF	TGCGCCAGCAGCCAAGCTAGCTCTGGAAACACCATATATTTT
TRBD2	TRBJ2-1	TRBV5-1	.	CASSLTQPGLEGNEQFF	TGCGCCAGCAGCTTGACCCAACCGGGACTAGAAGGCAATGAGCAGTTCTTC
.	TRBJ1-5	TRBV19	.	CASTRTLGNQPQHF	TGTGCCAGTACGCGGACACTCGGCAATCAGCCCCAGCATTTT
TRBD2	TRBJ2-7	TRBV27	once	CASSSSLAGAYEQYF	TGTGCCAGCAGTTCCTCTCTAGCGGGAGCCTACGAGCAGTACTTC
TRBD2	TRBJ2-7	TRBV4-2	.	CASSQGGLAGSGTYEQYF	TGTGCCAGCAGCCAAGGGGGACTAGCGGGTTCAGGCACCTACGAGCAGTACTTC
.	TRBJ1-4	TRBV9	.	CASSTVQGVGEKLFF	TGTGCCAGCAGCACAGTTCAGGGTGTTGGTGAAAAACTGTTTTTT
TRBD1	TRBJ1-4	TRBV30	.	CACNDRGNEKLFF	TGTGCCTGCAACGACAGGGGTAATGAAAAACTGTTTTTT
.	TRBJ1-4	TRBV19	.	CASSEGRGEKLFF	TGTGCCAGTAGTGAGGGGAGGGGTGAAAAACTGTTTTTT
.	TRBJ1-1	TRBV6-1	.	CASSEARGQLNTEAFF	TGTGCCAGCAGTGAAGCCCGAGGACAGTTGAACACTGAAGCTTTCTTT
TRBD1	TRBJ1-5	TRBV19	.	CASSYRGGNQPQHF	TGTGCCAGTAGTTACAGGGGCGGCAATCAGCCCCAGCATTTT
.	TRBJ2-5	TRBV5-1	.	CASSSGMLETQYF	TGCGCCAGCAGCTCAGGGATGTTGGAGACCCAGTACTTC
TRBD1	TRBJ2-6	TRBV7-3	.	CATRDSLSSGANVLTF	TGTGCCACAAGGGACAGTCTAAGCTCTGGGGCCAACGTCCTGACTTTC
.	TRBJ2-2	TRBV9	.	CASSVVATGELFF	TGTGCCAGCAGCGTAGTGGCCACAGGGGAGCTGTTTTTT
.	TRBJ2-7	TRBV30	.	CAWKYGFIPSEQYF	TGTGCCTGGAAATACGGGTTTATTCCCTCCGAGCAGTACTTC
.	TRBJ1-2	TRBV7-8	.	CASSLAHSGEAGRNYGYTF	TGTGCCAGCAGCTTAGCTCATTCGGGGGAGGCAGGCCGTAACTATGGCTACACCTTC
TRBD1	TRBJ1-2	TRBV29-1	few	CSVWTGGVGYTF	TGCAGCGTATGGACAGGGGGCGTCGGCTACACCTTC
TRBD2	TRBJ2-3	TRBV28	.	CASGRDFSTDTQYF	TGTGCCAGCGGGAGGGACTTTTCCACAGATACGCAGTATTTT
TRBD2	TRBJ2-5	TRBV9	once	CASSPGTSGSRETQYF	TGTGCCAGCAGCCCGGGGACTAGCGGGAGTCGTGAGACCCAGTACTTC
.	TRBJ2-1	TRBV10-1	.	CASSPSGVHYNEQFF	TGCGCCAGCAGTCCATCAGGCGTCCACTACAATGAGCAGTTCTTC
TRBD1	TRBJ2-5	TRBV6-1	.	CASSEAEQGAAETQYF	TGTGCCAGCAGTGAAGCGGAACAGGGGGCGGCAGAGACCCAGTACTTC
.	TRBJ1-1	TRBV7-3	.	CASSSDPLGVGRRIKAFF	TGTGCCAGCAGCTCCGACCCCCTGGGTGTAGGGAGGCGAATTAAAGCTTTCTTT
.	TRBJ1-1	TRBV10-1	.	CASSESGAGAEAFF	TGCGCCAGCAGTGAGTCGGGGGCAGGGGCTGAAGCTTTCTTT
.	TRBJ2-1	TRBV27	.	CASSYRFPIAEQFF	TGTGCCAGCAGTTACAGGTTTCCGATTGCTGAGCAGTTCTTC
TRBD1	TRBJ2-1	TRBV19	.	CASSIGGRGIIEQFF	TGTGCCAGTAGTATCGGCGGCAGGGGGATTATTGAGCAGTTCTTC
.	TRBJ1-4	TRBV5-1	.	CASSSNRPNEKLFF	TGCGCCAGCAGCTCCAACAGACCTAATGAAAAACTGTTTTTT
.	TRBJ1-3	TRBV18	.	CASSPPTSSGNTIYF	TGTGCCAGCTCACCACCCACTAGCTCTGGAAACACCATATATTTT
.	TRBJ1-2	TRBV24-1	.	CATPMRYGYTF	TGTGCCACTCCTATGAGATATGGCTACACCTTC
.	TRBJ2-3	TRBV5-1	.	CASSGQGTDTQYF	TGCGCCAGCAGCGGGCAGGGAACAGATACGCAGTATTTT
.	TRBJ1-5	TRBV7-9	.	CASSLTNQPQHF	TGTGCCAGCAGCTTAACTAATCAGCCCCAGCATTTT
TRBD1	TRBJ1-2	TRBV6-5	.	CASSSDRGYGYTF	TGTGCCAGCAGTTCGGACAGGGGGTATGGCTACACCTTC
.	TRBJ2-3	TRBV9	.	CASSVSRGDTQYF	TGTGCCAGCAGCGTTTCCCGAGGGGATACGCAGTATTTT
.	TRBJ1-5	TRBV28	few	CASSLVVFSNQPQHF	TGTGCCAGCAGTTTAGTAGTGTTTAGCAATCAGCCCCAGCATTTT
.	TRBJ2-7	TRBV19	.	CASSRGALGGYEQYF	TGTGCCAGTAGTCGAGGGGCCTTGGGAGGCTACGAGCAGTACTTC
TRBD2	TRBJ2-7	TRBV5-5	.	CASSLALGEGLYEQYF	TGTGCCAGCAGCTTGGCCCTGGGGGAGGGCCTCTACGAGCAGTACTTC
TRBD2	TRBJ2-1	TRBV5-1	.	CASTRQGGTSSNEQFF	TGCGCCAGCACTCGACAGGGAGGGACTAGCAGCAATGAGCAGTTCTTC
TRBD1	TRBJ1-3	TRBV10-3	.	CAISVMTGTGNTIYF	TGTGCCATCAGTGTGATGACAGGGACAGGAAACACCATATATTTT
TRBD1	TRBJ2-7	TRBV25-1	.	CASRGQGLTEQYF	TGTGCCAGCAGAGGACAGGGATTGACTGAGCAGTACTTC
.	TRBJ1-1	TRBV7-9	.	CASSPGSFNTEAFF	TGTGCCAGCAGCCCAGGGTCTTTTAACACTGAAGCTTTCTTT
TRBD2	TRBJ2-2	TRBV6-1	once	CASSVASGGAYTGELFF	TGTGCCAGCAGTGTCGCTAGCGGGGGGGCCTACACCGGGGAGCTGTTTTTT
TRBD2	TRBJ2-1	TRBV6-2/TRBV6-3	.	CASSYGVAGFDNEQFF	TGTGCCAGCAGTTATGGAGTAGCGGGGTTTGACAATGAGCAGTTCTTC
.	TRBJ2-6	TRBV5-1	once	CASSLDQNSGANVLTF	TGCGCCAGCAGCTTGGACCAGAACTCTGGGGCCAACGTCCTGACTTTC
TRBD2	TRBJ2-1	TRBV5-1	once	CASSLGLAGGLVNEQFF	TGCGCCAGCAGCTTGGGACTAGCGGGAGGGCTGGTCAATGAGCAGTTCTTC
.	TRBJ1-4	TRBV25-1	.	CASSQGHSNEKLFF	TGTGCCAGCAGCCAAGGACATTCTAATGAAAAACTGTTTTTT
.	TRBJ2-2	TRBV4-2	.	CASSQGRRLDTGELFF	TGTGCCAGCAGCCAAGGACGCAGGTTGGACACCGGGGAGCTGTTTTTT
.	TRBJ2-2	TRBV29-1	.	CSVTTAGELFF	TGCAGCGTTACCACGGCCGGGGAGCTGTTTTTT